The T cell receptor beta chain described here comes from a study of shared clonotypes between healthy human individuals (dated by TCRdb to 2020 to 2021). For the wider study: The cohort comprised a couple of women and a few men aged 18 to 49 years. For each donor, three plates each were used for CD4 naive and CD4 memory, two plates were used for CD8 naive, and one plate was used for CD8 memory. To estimate repertoire size and how much clonotypes are shared between individuals, the study performed deep sequencing of blood TCR repertoires from about five healthy adults. Libraries were prepared and TCR repertoires were sequenced by different laboratories using diverse techniques, in order to increase sequencing depth and limit assay-specific biases. Leukapheresis yielded between about 0.8 and 9.5 billion PBMCs per donor.

CD8 naive samples consisted of CD45RO-negative cells that were positively selected for CCR7, yielding a CD45RA+CCR7+ population without TemRA cells. The donors were healthy, HIV-negative adults who had no recently reported acute infections or vaccinations. Every donor was a Caucasian adult living in Nashville, Tennessee, USA. After blood collection by leukapheresis, PBMCs were isolated using Ficoll-Histopaque density gradient centrifugation and then cryopreserved in the vapor phase of liquid nitrogen. Analytical flow cytometry was used to check the purity and quantity of each magnetically sorted T cell population. Genomic DNA was isolated from every sorted fraction and measured by UV absorbance on a Nanodrop 2000c. The paper as a whole reports these results and caveats: Even with the large sequencing depth, rarefaction of the sorted-subset datasets indicated that sequencing was incomplete. Clonotypes shared by all four sorted-subset donors showed higher generation probabilities than non-shared clonotypes. When a handful of donors were compared, the shared fraction of clonotypes was around 5.1% for naive CD4, more than 3% for naive CD8, 2.3% for memory CD4, and approximately 0.4% for memory CD8. Naive subsets generally had larger estimated clonotype richness than memory subsets. Because the study included a small number of donors, the genetic and exposure-history diversity represented was limited. Sampling was restricted to blood, and TCR repertoires in tissues likely differ from the TCR repertoires found in blood. Pairwise subsampling led to the expectation that sequencing depth would affect the degree of clonotype sharing among donors.

Using the deep immunoSEQ assay, TCR CDR3 regions were amplified from genomic DNA by multiplex PCR. Extracted genomic DNA from each cell subset was spread evenly across all wells of several immunoSEQ 96-well plates, with each plate serving as a replicate. For sorted subsets, each replicate PCR was loaded with roughly 190 ng genomic DNA, equivalent to 32,000 or so T cell genomes. The purified libraries were quantified using a Qubit 3.0 fluorometer, sized with a Bioanalyzer 2100, and then quantified again using the KAPA Library Quantification kit. Every immunoSEQ 96-well plate was sequenced on a separate single-read 150-cycle Illumina NextSeq 550 flow cell. On the authors' methods: Because only junctional sequences without quality scores were contained in the immunoSEQ output, filtering matching that applied to full-length reads could not be performed. To assign V/J genes and CDR3, sequences were annotated against IMGT germline references using PyIR, a Python wrapper for IgBLAST v1.9. Reads with weak V/J assignments (E-value above 1e-6), missing CDR3, stop codons, out-of-frame junctions, or ambiguous translated residues were removed. V3J clonotypes were defined as sequences sharing the same inferred V gene, J gene, and CDR3 amino acid sequence. Percentage overlap between repertoires was computed as shared unique clonotypes divided by the size of the smaller repertoire. RTK rarefaction, the Chao1 estimator, and Recon v2.1 estimates of unobserved clonotypes were used to assess repertoire richness. Generation probabilities for all TCRbeta clonotypes obtained by the gDNA method from four donors were computed using OLGA. TCRdb obtained this table from immuneACCESS and retained in-frame rearrangements with V and J assigned. These tables miss some clones; where compared with another copy, unresolved V genes account for less than half of the shortfall, and the remainder is unexplained. That table gives V, J and clone size, and the DNA gave D and trimming. For this sample there are some 2 million clones; roughly 94% appear just once. The top ten clonotypes cover around 1.2% of the sample.

In the case of this clone: No antigen is known for it. Nothing much larger sits one base from this clone, and base qualities are not available.

Material for sequencing was naive CD8+ T cells sorted from blood. The cell subset or site label, as the study defines it: CD45RA+CCR7+. The receptor comes from a man between 18 and 35 years old in good health.

DNA sequence: TGTGCCAGCAGCTTAGGCCCGGGACAGGGGTTCAATGAGCAGTTCTTC. The encoded protein is CASSLGPGQGFNEQFF. This chain joins TRBV11-2 to TRBJ2-1, and 10 junction bases match TRBD1. The germline V gene supplies CDR1 SGHAT and CDR2 FQNNGV. V has 1 base trimmed and J has 6 bases trimmed; junction bases matching no gene number 6. The CDR3 numbers 16 residues from cysteine through phenylalanine. The kept DNA is CDR3 alone, 48 bases in frame from the first base.